Sequencing of this TCR beta chain was carried out in a study of regulatory T cells in long-lasting Graves disease. On this clonotype: A much larger clone lies one base from this, so it may be a read error.

Germline CDR1 SNHLY, CDR2 FYNNEI. Unmatched junction bases numbered 0, after V lost 4 bases and J lost 4 bases. This CDR3 has 13 residues. Indicated time point: newly diagnosed GD, antithyroid drugs for less than 3 months. With RNA extracted from PBMCs as input, the TCR library was made. Assembly of TCR beta libraries relied on iRepertoire HTBI primers together with Arm-PCR of CDR3 regions. TCRdb fed the multiplex PCR reads into MiXCR, producing one record per CDR3 protein. The sample gives about 300,000 distinct CDR3 sequences, over 15% of which show up once; about 38% is in the top ten. This receptor was identified in a female donor with Graves disease. Material: peripheral blood mononuclear cells (PBMCs), obtained at new diagnosis, from a patient treated with antithyroid drugs. The rearrangement links TRBV2 to TRBJ1-5; the match to TRBD1 covers 8 bases. As DNA, the CDR3 is TGTGCCAGCAGTGGGACAGGGAATCAGCCCCAGCATTTT. It translates to CASSGTGNQPQHF.